These 4 T cell receptor beta chains were sequenced from one sample in a study of tumor-infiltrating lymphocytes in primary liver carcinoma. The study co-extracted DNA and RNA from 20-30 mg of unsorted bulk tissue. The researchers produced TCR beta cDNA from approximately 460 ng total RNA with a constant-region primer. Slightly modified ARM-PCR with three nested multiplex PCR rounds yielded TCR beta libraries. With TRBV1-TRBV30 forward primers and a C-beta reverse primer, the first two PCR rounds were run for approximately 10 cycles each. Each CDR3 protein is one row after TCRdb ran MiXCR on the multiplex PCR reads. The table has some 190,000 distinct CDR3 sequences, approximately 86% seen once. Sequences were obtained from tumor tissue from primary liver carcinoma. The receptor set was obtained from a middle-aged man with primary liver carcinoma and hepatitis B virus infection.

As to this clonotype: The junction departs from the called germline gene at one end, perhaps through a read error. V gene TRBV11-2 combines with J gene TRBJ2-3; no clear D gene. Germline CDR1 SGHAT, CDR2 FQNNGV. This CDR3 comprises 14 residues. The CDR3 bases are TGTGCTAGCATCTTAAACCAACAAGGGGATACGCAGTATTTT. Its protein product is CASILNQQGDTQYF.

The chain employs TRBV5-4 and TRBJ2-3; tentative D call: TRBD1 (5 bases). CDR1 and CDR2 from the germline V gene are SGHNT and YYREEE (reference sequence). Trimming took 0 bases from V and 7 from J, leaving 15 bases between them. The CDR3 runs to 15 residues. In DNA, the CDR3 is TGTGCCAGCAGCTTGGGGGGCACGAACAGGAATACGCAGTATTTT. Its protein is CASSLGGTNRNTQYF.

The J gene is TRBJ2-4, the V gene TRBV11-1; 8 bases line up with TRBD2. The germline V gene has CDR1 SGHAT and CDR2 FQDESV (reference sequence). This CDR3 has 17 amino acids. Trimming cost V 5 bases and J 9 bases; bases outside gene matches: 18. CDR3 loop: CASSIPGSSGTISIQYF. The CDR3 region has the DNA TGTGCCAGCAGCATTCCCGGGAGTAGCGGGACCATAAGCATTCAGTACTTC.

A remark on this clonotype: One end of the junction does not line up with germline, which may come from a read error. The chain couples TRBV11-1 to TRBJ2-1; D may be TRBD1 (6 bases). The DNA end is a closer match to TRBJ2-7, so the J assignment may be wrong. Germline lookup yields CDR1 SGHAT and CDR2 FQDESV (reference sequence). CDR3 length equals 14 residues. In DNA form, the CDR3 reads TGTGCCAACAGCTTGGAAGGGGGAGCCAATGAGCAGTACTTC. As protein: CANSLEGGANEQYF.